The 28 T cell receptor beta chains given below trace back to one sample, sequenced in a study of shared clonotypes between healthy human individuals. Data came from immunoSEQ multiplex PCR; TCRdb stores just in-frame clones and leaves some out. The table lists 2 million to 3 million clones, roughly 93% of them singletons. Input material: naive CD4+ T cells from PBMCs. Regarding subset: CD45RA+ positively selected. These receptors were taken from a man aged 18 to 30 in good health. Some clones in this sample may be carry-over from other donors' samples.

The CDR3 DNA sequence: TGTGCCAGCAGCCTCTTGACAGCCAGCACAGATACGCAGTATTTT. Translated, it gives CASSLLTASTDTQYF. This sequence joins TRBV14 and TRBJ2-3; tentative D call: TRBD1 (5 bases). CDR1 and CDR2 from the germline V gene are SGHDN and FVKESK. V was shortened by 4 bases and J by 0 bases, with 11 bases between the two germline ends. CDR3 length: 15 amino acids.

CDR3 DNA sequence: TGTGCCAGTAGTATCGGACCCCGCAATGAGCAGTTCTTC. It is translated as CASSIGPRNEQFF. J is TRBJ2-1 and V is TRBV19; D is unresolved. This CDR3 has 13 amino acids. V dropped 3 bases and J dropped 6 bases, with 9 bases sitting between them. Per the germline V gene, CDR1 is LNHDA and CDR2 is SQIVND (reference sequence).

The chain joins TRBV2 to TRBJ2-1, with D possibly TRBD1 on 6 matching bases. This CDR3 has 19 amino acids. V was pared by 5 bases and J by 0 bases, with 23 bases between. The germline V gene encodes CDR1 SNHLY and CDR2 FYNNEI. In DNA, the CDR3 is TGTGCCAGCAGTACACGCCCCCCAGCCGGGACAAGCTCCTACAATGAGCAGTTCTTC. This codes for CASSTRPPAGTSSYNEQFF.

The V and J genes are TRBV5-1 and TRBJ2-3; D remains ambiguous. Trimming stripped 2 bases from V and 5 bases from J, with 6 bases between. Germline V gene lookup returns CDR1 SGHRS and CDR2 YFSETQ. CDR3 length equals 12 residues. CDR3 nucleotide sequence: TGCGCCAGCAGCTTAAATGTAGATACGCAGTATTTT. This encodes CASSLNVDTQYF.

The chain joins TRBV29-1 to TRBJ2-4; TRBD1 matches 7 bases. The germline gives CDR1 SQVTM, CDR2 ANQGSEA. The CDR3 covers 13 residues. V lost 1 base, J lost 9 bases, and 6 bases stayed unmatched. CDR3 sequence reads: CSVEGQGPGIQYF. As DNA, the CDR3 is TGCAGCGTTGAAGGACAGGGTCCCGGCATTCAGTACTTC.

This sequence joins TRBV11-3 and TRBJ2-7, with unresolved D. This CDR3 has 15 residues. The ends were cut back, 3 bases at V and 0 bases at J, with 12 bases in the middle. CDR1 and CDR2 from the germline V gene are SGHNT and YENEEA. CDR3 sequence reads: CASSFGSGYSYEQYF. DNA of the CDR3: TGTGCCAGCAGCTTTGGTTCAGGCTACTCCTACGAGCAGTACTTC.

V and J are TRBV6-1 and TRBJ2-2; D is uncertain. Germline lookup yields CDR1 MNHNS and CDR2 SASEGT. Trimming pared 1 base from V and 1 base from J, leaving 16 bases between. This CDR3 spans 18 amino acids. Here the CDR3 reads CASSEEGGLPLNTGELFF. CDR3 DNA sequence: TGTGCCAGCAGTGAAGAAGGTGGTCTGCCCTTGAACACCGGGGAGCTGTTTTTT.

The chain employs TRBV5-4 and TRBJ1-2; possible D gene TRBD1, 6 bases. The germline V and J ends were trimmed by 3 bases and 8 bases, with 11 bases remaining between them. CDR3 size: 12 residues. CDR1 is SGHNT, CDR2 YYREEE, per germline (reference sequence). The CDR3 DNA reads TGTGCCAGCAGCTCCGGACAGTTGGGCTACACCTTC. Translation: CASSSGQLGYTF.

A note on this clone: Additional DNA sequences in this sample encode the identical CDR3. V gene TRBV18 combines with J gene TRBJ1-5, with 8 bases identical to TRBD1. CDR1 KGHSH and CDR2 LQKENI come from the germline V gene. The V segment lost 3 bases and the J segment 6 bases; nucleotides outside the gene matches: 7. The CDR3 has 15 residues. The CDR3 nucleotides are TGTGCCAGCTCACCTGGGACAGGAGGCGGTCAGCCCCAGCATTTT. Translated, it gives CASSPGTGGGQPQHF.

The V gene is TRBV5-1, the J gene TRBJ2-7; the match to TRBD1 covers 9 bases. The germline V gene encodes CDR1 SGHRS and CDR2 YFSETQ. The length of the CDR3 is 13 residues. The ends lost 4 bases at V and 5 bases at J; junction bases unmatched: 4. The CDR3 protein is CASSGRTGDEQYF. CDR3 nucleotide sequence: TGCGCCAGCAGCGGGAGGACAGGGGACGAGCAGTACTTC. The variable domain in full, completed from reference TRBV5-1 and TRBJ2-7, reads KAGVTQTPRYLIKTRGQQVTLSCSPISGHRSVSWYQQTPGQGLQFLFEYFSETQRNKGNFPGRFSGRQFSNSRSEMNVSTLELGDSALYLCASSGRTGDEQYFGPGTRLTVT.

The chain carries TRBV18 and TRBJ2-1; D might be TRBD2 (5 bases). Looked up from germline, CDR1 is KGHSH and CDR2 is LQKENI. The CDR3 contains 17 residues. V was clipped by 4 bases and J by 0 bases, with 16 bases between them. DNA for the CDR3: TGTGCCAGCTCACTCGGACTGATCCTGAGCTCCTACAATGAGCAGTTCTTC. This gives the protein CASSLGLILSSYNEQFF.

The chain carries TRBV6-5 and TRBJ2-7, with D possibly matching TRBD2 (5 bases). Per germline, CDR1 MNHEY and CDR2 SVGAGI. The CDR3 has 15 amino acids. V lost 0 bases and J lost 3, with 12 bases in between. CDR3 residues: CASSYSRGIYYEQYF. DNA of the CDR3: TGTGCCAGCAGTTACTCGCGAGGGATTTACTACGAGCAGTACTTC.

The chain recombines TRBV25-1 with TRBJ2-7; D unclear. Trimming shortened V by 4 bases and J by 5 bases, and 9 bases separated the two germline ends. CDR3 length: 12 amino acids. The germline V gene has CDR1 MGHDK and CDR2 SYGVNS. The CDR3 is CASSVSTDEQYF. The CDR3 nucleotides read TGTGCCAGCAGTGTATCTACGGACGAGCAGTACTTC.

The genes are TRBV7-6 and TRBJ2-7; TRBD1 matches 7 bases. The length of the CDR3 is 13 residues. Germline V gene sequence: CDR1 SGHVS, CDR2 FNYEAQ. J lost 6 bases, V lost 5 bases, and 7 bases had no gene match. The CDR3 region is CASSPAGGREQYF. The CDR3, as DNA: TGTGCCAGCAGCCCCGCAGGGGGTCGCGAGCAGTACTTC.

As to this clone: The junction departs from the called germline gene at one end, perhaps through a read error. The chain couples TRBV6-1 to TRBJ2-7, with D perhaps given as TRBD1 or TRBD2 (7 bases each). The CDR3 consists of 15 residues. In germline, CDR1 is MNHNS, CDR2 SASEGT. The CDR3 nucleotides are TGCGGCTCGGCAGGGGGGACTATCCGGGGATTCGAGCAGTACTTC. Amino acid sequence: CGSAGGTIRGFEQYF.

This chain joins TRBV6-1 and TRBJ2-7; 11 nucleotides agree with TRBD1. Germline V lookup: CDR1 MNHNS, CDR2 SASEGT. Germline trimming cut 0 bases from V and 3 bases from J; bases unmatched to any gene: 10. This CDR3 has 18 residues. CDR3 nucleotides: TGTGCCAGCAGTGAAGCGCTTAATCTGGGGACAGGGGGCTACGAGCAGTACTTC. Translating gives CASSEALNLGTGGYEQYF.

In the case of this clone: Other nucleotide sequences from this sample produce the same CDR3. The chain couples TRBV4-2 to TRBJ2-5; 7 bases are shared with TRBD2. Germline V CDR1 and CDR2: LGHNA, YNFKEQ. The CDR3 extends over 16 amino acids. Losses at the gene ends were 1 base for V and 0 bases for J; bases not matched to a gene: 5. The CDR3 DNA sequence: TGTGCCAGCAGCCAAGGAGGGAGGGGCTACCAAGAGACCCAGTACTTC. This gives the protein CASSQGGRGYQETQYF.

This clone was picked up one time. The genes are TRBV27 and TRBJ2-5; the match to TRBD1 covers 7 bases. V dropped 5 bases and J dropped 5; count of bases not matched to a gene: 11. Germline V lookup: CDR1 MNHEY, CDR2 SMNVEV (reference sequence). This CDR3 contains 15 residues. Written as DNA, the CDR3 is TGTGCCAGCAGTCCGGGCCGGGACAGTGGGGAGACCCAGTACTTC. Translated: CASSPGRDSGETQYF.

The chain couples TRBV14 to TRBJ2-7, with D unresolved. V was cut by 1 base and J by 2 bases, with 12 bases left in between. CDR3 length: 15 amino acids. Looked up from germline, CDR1 is SGHDN and CDR2 is FVKESK. The CDR3 is CASSQVKRFPYEQYF. CDR3 coding DNA: TGTGCCAGCAGCCAAGTGAAAAGGTTCCCCTACGAGCAGTACTTC.

The chain is built from TRBV9 and TRBJ2-1, with TRBD2 matching 10 bases. V was clipped by 0 bases and J by 12 bases; unmatched bases: 6. The V gene's germline CDR1 is SGDLS and CDR2 YYNGEE. The CDR3 has 14 amino acids. The DNA of the CDR3 is TGTGCCAGCAGCGTAGGACTAGCGGGCGTGGGGCAGTTCTTC. This encodes CASSVGLAGVGQFF.

With respect to this clone: Distinct nucleotide sequences in the sample also encode this CDR3. The J gene is TRBJ2-1, the V gene TRBV11-2, with 8 bases that match TRBD2. Germline values: CDR1 SGHAT, CDR2 FQNNGV. The J segment lost 3 bases and the V segment lost 5 bases, leaving 6 bases of the junction unmatched. The CDR3 runs 15 residues. The CDR3, as DNA: TGTGCCAGCAGCCGGCTAGCGGGTAGCTACAATGAGCAGTTCTTC. Encoded protein: CASSRLAGSYNEQFF.

The rearrangement uses TRBV4-1 and TRBJ2-2, with a weak D call TRBD2 (5 bases). V dropped 4 bases and J dropped 0 bases, with 9 bases sitting between them. The CDR3 runs to 15 residues. CDR1 MGHRA and CDR2 YSYEKL come from the germline V gene. The CDR3 loop is CASSPSPSNTGELFF. The CDR3 DNA is TGCGCCAGCAGCCCTAGCCCATCGAACACCGGGGAGCTGTTTTTT.

The chain has TRBV29-1 and TRBJ2-7, with unresolved D. V was shortened by 4 bases and J by 4 bases, with 11 bases between the two germline ends. Germline V CDR1 and CDR2: SQVTM, ANQGSEA. There are 12 residues in the CDR3. CDR3 in DNA: TGCAGCGTTGGGAAGACGGCTTACGAGCAGTACTTC. Its protein product is CSVGKTAYEQYF.

The chain joins TRBV23-1 to TRBJ2-7, with D perhaps matching TRBD1 (7 bases). Being an ORF, TRBV23-1 has a function that is uncertain. There are 17 residues in the CDR3. Trimming removed 0 bases at V and 4 bases at J, with 19 bases between. The CDR3 DNA reads as TGCGCCAGCAGTCAATCGAAGGGGGGCAGGGGGGTTTACGAGCAGTACTTC. Its translation: CASSQSKGGRGVYEQYF.

The chain links TRBV25-1 to TRBJ2-7; 10 positions agree with TRBD1. Germline values: CDR1 MGHDK, CDR2 SYGVNS. Trimming took 5 bases from V and 4 from J; bases not matched to a gene: 5. The CDR3 extends over 14 amino acids. As DNA, the CDR3 is TGTGCCAGCAGTCCGGGACAGGGGAAGTACGAGCAGTACTTC. This sequence encodes CASSPGQGKYEQYF.

The rearrangement joins TRBV4-1 to TRBJ2-3; 11 bases are a match to TRBD2. The CDR3 totals 19 residues. Germline V CDR1 and CDR2: MGHRA, YSYEKL. Trimming removed 6 bases from V and 0 bases from J; junction bases left unmatched: 14. This chain's CDR3 is CASSLSGPLAGGSTDTQYF. The CDR3, as DNA: TGCGCCAGCAGTCTTTCGGGGCCCCTAGCGGGAGGCAGCACAGATACGCAGTATTTT.

The V and J genes are TRBV5-1 and TRBJ2-1; D is perhaps TRBD1 or TRBD2 (5 bases each). The CDR3 spans 12 residues. Trimming shortened V by 1 base and J by 8 bases, and 7 bases separated the two germline ends. Germline V gene lookup returns CDR1 SGHRS and CDR2 YFSETQ. The CDR3 protein is CASSLQGHEQFF. Here the CDR3 DNA reads TGCGCCAGCAGCTTGCAGGGACATGAGCAGTTCTTC.

This clone was counted once. J is TRBJ1-2 and V is TRBV14; TRBD1 matches at 11 bases. This CDR3 is 14 amino acids long. V shed 4 bases, J shed 4 bases, and the junction held 2 bases outside the gene matches. Germline CDR1 is SGHDN and CDR2 is FVKESK. The CDR3 DNA follows: TGTGCCAGCAGCCGGGACAGGGGGACCTATGGCTACACCTTC. It encodes CASSRDRGTYGYTF.